This T cell receptor beta chain appears in the sequencing data of a study of blood T cell repertoires in COVID-19. Deletions cut 0 bases from V and 4 bases from J, with 10 bases between. The CDR3 contains 14 residues. Germline V lookup: CDR1 SGHRS, CDR2 YFSETQ. Sequencing used immunoSEQ multiplex PCR; TCRdb keeps in-frame clones, though not all of them. The data show more than 75,000 clones, with around 90% seen just once and roughly 2.1% held by the top ten. The sample was peripheral blood. The clonotype originates from a man aged 50 to 59 with acute or convalescent COVID-19. The rearrangement links TRBV5-1 to TRBJ1-2; D unclear. CDR3 DNA sequence: TGCGCCAGCAGCTTGGTCGGAGGGAGCTATGGCTACACCTTC. It yields the protein CASSLVGGSYGYTF.